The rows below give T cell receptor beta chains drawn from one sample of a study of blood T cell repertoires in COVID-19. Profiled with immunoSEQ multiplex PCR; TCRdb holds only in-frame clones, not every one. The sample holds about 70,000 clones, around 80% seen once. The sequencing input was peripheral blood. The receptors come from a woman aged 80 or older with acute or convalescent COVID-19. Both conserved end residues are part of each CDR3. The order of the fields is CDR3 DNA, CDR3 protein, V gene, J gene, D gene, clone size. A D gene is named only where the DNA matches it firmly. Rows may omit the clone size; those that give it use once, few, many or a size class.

TGCGCCAGCAGCTCGGGACAGGCCCATTCACCCCTCCACTTT,CASSSGQAHSPLHF,TRBV5-1,TRBJ1-6,TRBD1,.
TGCGCCAGCAGGGAGGGACTAGCTCTTTACAATGAGCAGTTCTTC,CASREGLALYNEQFF,TRBV5-1,TRBJ2-1,TRBD2,.
TGTGCCAGCAGCCTCCCGCGTACGGGCGGGGGGACTCACGAGCAGTACTTC,CASSLPRTGGGTHEQYF,TRBV7-9,TRBJ2-7,TRBD2,.
TGTGCCAGTAGGACAGGGGGACGAACTAACTATGGCTACACCTTC,CASRTGGRTNYGYTF,TRBV19,TRBJ1-2,TRBD1,.
TGTGCCAGCACCCCAAGAGGGGGTCTTAATGAAAAACTGTTTTTT,CASTPRGGLNEKLFF,TRBV2,TRBJ1-4,.,.
TGCGCCAGCAGCCAGCCCCCGGGACAGACCCACATCGCCAGGGGAAACACCATATATTTT,CASSQPPGQTHIARGNTIYF,TRBV4-1,TRBJ1-3,TRBD1,.
TGCGCCAGCAGCCGGACTCGTGCGGAGACCCAGTACTTC,CASSRTRAETQYF,TRBV4-1,TRBJ2-5,.,.
TGTGCCAGCAGCGGGGATAATCCGGGACAGCGGTATGGCTACACCTTC,CASSGDNPGQRYGYTF,TRBV9,TRBJ1-2,TRBD1,few
TGTGCCACCAGCGGAAACCCTCACCAGGGAAAGGGAAACACCATATATTTT,CATSGNPHQGKGNTIYF,TRBV15,TRBJ1-3,.,.
TGTGCCAGTAGTCCGGGACAGGGATGGGACATTCAGTACTTC,CASSPGQGWDIQYF,TRBV19,TRBJ2-4,TRBD1,.
TGTGCCAGCAGCCCCGGACAGTATAATTCACCCCTCCACTTT,CASSPGQYNSPLHF,TRBV7-2,TRBJ1-6,.,few
TGTGCCAGAAGCATCACTGGTAATGAAAAACTGTTTTTT,CARSITGNEKLFF,TRBV5-3,TRBJ1-4,.,.
TGTGCCAGCAGCCGGGGGGCCTACAATGAGCAGTTCTTC,CASSRGAYNEQFF,TRBV7-3,TRBJ2-1,TRBD2,.
TGTGCCAGCAGCTTAGATGGGCCCAACTCCTACAATGAGCAGTTCTTC,CASSLDGPNSYNEQFF,TRBV11-3,TRBJ2-1,.,.
TGCGCCAGCAGCTTTCTGGAGGCTTACGAGCAGTACTTC,CASSFLEAYEQYF,TRBV5-1,TRBJ2-7,.,.
TGTGCCAGTAGCCCTCAGGGGCTAGACTCACCCCTCCACTTT,CASSPQGLDSPLHF,TRBV19,TRBJ1-6,.,.
TGTGCCAGCAGGGGAGAAGATATGAACACTGAAGCTTTCTTT,CASRGEDMNTEAFF,TRBV2,TRBJ1-1,.,.
TGTGCCTGGACCCGTAACAGGGGGCCAGGGAGCTCCTACGAGCAGTACTTC,CAWTRNRGPGSSYEQYF,TRBV30,TRBJ2-7,TRBD1,once
TGTGCCAGCTCACCACCGTCTGACTACCATGGGAATGAGCAGTTCTTC,CASSPPSDYHGNEQFF,TRBV18,TRBJ2-1,.,.
TGTGCCAGCAGCTTAGGTCAGGGGACCTACAATGAGCAGTTCTTC,CASSLGQGTYNEQFF,TRBV11-3,TRBJ2-1,.,.
TGCGCCAGCAGACAGGTCCAGGAGGGTGAGCAGTTCTTC,CASRQVQEGEQFF,TRBV5-1,TRBJ2-1,.,.
TGTGCCAGCAGTCCGGGACTAGCCGGTACCGGGGAGCTGTTTTTT,CASSPGLAGTGELFF,TRBV6-4,TRBJ2-2,TRBD2,.
TGTGCCAGCAGCTTATCAGGGGTCACCGGGGAGCTGTTTTTT,CASSLSGVTGELFF,TRBV11-2,TRBJ2-2,.,once
TGTGCCTGGAGGGGACAGGGAGCTAACTATGGCTACACCTTC,CAWRGQGANYGYTF,TRBV30,TRBJ1-2,TRBD1,.
TGTGCCAGCAGCCAGGACAGGGAAGGCTATGGCTACACCTTC,CASSQDREGYGYTF,TRBV5-4,TRBJ1-2,TRBD1,.
TGTGCCAGCTCCTGGGACCAGGGAGGCACCGGGGAGCTGTTTTTT,CASSWDQGGTGELFF,TRBV18,TRBJ2-2,.,.
TGTGCCAGCAGTTACGCCGGGACAGGGGAGGAAAAACTGTTTTTT,CASSYAGTGEEKLFF,TRBV6-5,TRBJ1-4,TRBD1,.
TGTGCCAGTAGTATAAAAAAGGCAGGGCCGAACACCGGGGAGCTGTTTTTT,CASSIKKAGPNTGELFF,TRBV19,TRBJ2-2,.,.
TGTGCCAGCAGTTCTATATTCAATGAGCAGTTCTTC,CASSSIFNEQFF,TRBV7-9,TRBJ2-1,.,.
TGTGCCAGCAGTTCCCAGGCGGGGGGGATCGGTACGCAGTATTTT,CASSSQAGGIGTQYF,TRBV6-5,TRBJ2-3,TRBD2,.
TGTGCCACCAGTGATTTATGGGACAGGGAGATGAATGAGCAGTTCTTC,CATSDLWDREMNEQFF,TRBV24-1,TRBJ2-1,TRBD1,.
TGCGCCAGCAGCTTGCGACAGGGGGGGGAAGAGACCCAGTACTTC,CASSLRQGGEETQYF,TRBV5-1,TRBJ2-5,TRBD1,.
TGTGCCAGCTCACCAGGGAGCTCCTATAATTCACCCCTCCACTTT,CASSPGSSYNSPLHF,TRBV18,TRBJ1-6,.,.
TGTGCCAGCAGGAAAACAGGAGGGGATCAGCCCCAGCATTTT,CASRKTGGDQPQHF,TRBV6-5,TRBJ1-5,.,.
TGTGCCAGCAGCTTTAGTGACAGCCGAGACTATGGCTACACCTTC,CASSFSDSRDYGYTF,TRBV5-6,TRBJ1-2,.,.
TGCGCCAGCAGCTGGTCTCGCGGGGGGAACGTAGAGACCCAGTACTTC,CASSWSRGGNVETQYF,TRBV5-1,TRBJ2-5,TRBD2,.
TGTGCCAGCAGCTGGACGGGAGTTGAAAAACTGTTTTTT,CASSWTGVEKLFF,TRBV7-9,TRBJ1-4,.,few
TGTGCCAGCAGCTTAGCAGTAGCGGGCACAGATACGCAGTATTTT,CASSLAVAGTDTQYF,TRBV7-2,TRBJ2-3,.,.
TGTGCCACCAGCACTCGGACTCGCGGCGGCGAGCAGTACTTC,CATSTRTRGGEQYF,TRBV15,TRBJ2-7,.,.
TGTGCCAGCAGTTACTCGGGCCAGGGGGCCTACGAGCAGTACTTC,CASSYSGQGAYEQYF,TRBV6-6,TRBJ2-7,TRBD1,.
TGTGCTAGTGGGGGGCAAAACACAGATACGCAGTATTTT,CASGGQNTDTQYF,TRBV12-5,TRBJ2-3,.,.
TGTGCCAGCAGTCTACAGGGGGCTCGCTACAATGAGCAGTTCTTC,CASSLQGARYNEQFF,TRBV6-5,TRBJ2-1,TRBD1,once
TGTGCCAGCAGCTCGAACAGGGCTGCCAGGGAGACCCAGTACTTC,CASSSNRAARETQYF,TRBV11-2,TRBJ2-5,.,.